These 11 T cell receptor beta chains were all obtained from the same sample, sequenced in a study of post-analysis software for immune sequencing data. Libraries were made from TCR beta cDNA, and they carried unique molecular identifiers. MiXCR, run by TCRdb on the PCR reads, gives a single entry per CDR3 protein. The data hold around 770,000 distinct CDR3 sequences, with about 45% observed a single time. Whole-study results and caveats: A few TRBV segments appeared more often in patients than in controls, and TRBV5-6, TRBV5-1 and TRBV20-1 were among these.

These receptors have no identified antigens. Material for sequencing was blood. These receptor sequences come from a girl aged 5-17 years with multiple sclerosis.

The chain's CDR3 is CASSPRPSTYEQYF. CDR3 bases: TGTGCCAGCAGTCCTAGGCCGTCAACCTACGAGCAGTACTTC. V is TRBV12-3 or TRBV12-4 and J is TRBJ2-7, with D uncertain. CDR3 length: 14 residues. The V and J ends lost 5 bases and 2 bases respectively, with 13 bases between them.

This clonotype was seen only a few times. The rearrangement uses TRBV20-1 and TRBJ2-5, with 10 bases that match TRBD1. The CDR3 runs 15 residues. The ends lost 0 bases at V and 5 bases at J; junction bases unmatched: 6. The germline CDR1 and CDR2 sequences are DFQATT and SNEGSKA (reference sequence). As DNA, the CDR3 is TGCAGTGCTAGAGATATGACAGGGGGCGTTGAGACCCAGTACTTC. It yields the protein CSARDMTGGVETQYF.

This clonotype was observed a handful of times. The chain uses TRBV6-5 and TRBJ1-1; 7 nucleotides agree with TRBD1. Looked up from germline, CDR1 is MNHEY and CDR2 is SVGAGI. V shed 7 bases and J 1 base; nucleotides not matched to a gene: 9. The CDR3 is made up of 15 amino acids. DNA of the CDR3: TGTGCCAGCACTCGTGACAGGGCGACGAACACTGAAGCTTTCTTT. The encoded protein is CASTRDRATNTEAFF.

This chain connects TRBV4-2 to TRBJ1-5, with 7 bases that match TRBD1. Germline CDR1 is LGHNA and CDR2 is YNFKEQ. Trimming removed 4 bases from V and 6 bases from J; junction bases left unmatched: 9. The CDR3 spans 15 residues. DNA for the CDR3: TGTGCCAGCAGCCCCCAGACAGGGAACGGTCAGCCCCAGCATTTT. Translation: CASSPQTGNGQPQHF.

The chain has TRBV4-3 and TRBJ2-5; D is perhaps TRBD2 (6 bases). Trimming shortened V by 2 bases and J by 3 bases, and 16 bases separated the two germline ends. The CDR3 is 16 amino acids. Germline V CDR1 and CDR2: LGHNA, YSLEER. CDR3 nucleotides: TGCGCCAGCAGCCAATCCCCCTCGGGAGAAAAAGAGACCCAGTACTTC. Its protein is CASSQSPSGEKETQYF.

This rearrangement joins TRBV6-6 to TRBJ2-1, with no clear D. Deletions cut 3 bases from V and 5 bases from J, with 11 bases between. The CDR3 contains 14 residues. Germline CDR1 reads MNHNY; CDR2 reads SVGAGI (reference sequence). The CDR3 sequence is CASSYAHLDNEQFF. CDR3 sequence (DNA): TGTGCCAGCAGTTATGCCCACTTGGACAATGAGCAGTTCTTC.

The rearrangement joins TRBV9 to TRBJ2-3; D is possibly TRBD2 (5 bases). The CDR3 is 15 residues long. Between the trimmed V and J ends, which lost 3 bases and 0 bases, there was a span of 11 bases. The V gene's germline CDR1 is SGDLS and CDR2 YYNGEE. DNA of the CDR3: TGTGCCAGCAGCGGGCCGGGGTCCAGCACAGATACGCAGTATTTT. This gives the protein CASSGPGSSTDTQYF.

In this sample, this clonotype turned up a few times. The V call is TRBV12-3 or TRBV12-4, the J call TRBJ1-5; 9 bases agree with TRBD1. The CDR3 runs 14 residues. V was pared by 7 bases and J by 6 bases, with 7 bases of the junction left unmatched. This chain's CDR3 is CASMTGGVGQPQHF. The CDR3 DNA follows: TGTGCCAGCATGACAGGGGGAGTTGGTCAGCCCCAGCATTTT.

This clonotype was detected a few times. The CDR3 DNA reads as TGTGCCAGCAGCCCCCGACTAGCAGATTTGGGGGAGCAGTACTTC. Translation gives CASSPRLADLGEQYF. The chain uses TRBV7-6 and TRBJ2-5, with 7 nucleotides matching TRBD2. Germline lookup yields CDR1 SGHVS and CDR2 FNYEAQ. CDR3 size: 15 residues. V trimming: 5 bases; J trimming: 11 bases; junction bases outside the gene matches: 17.

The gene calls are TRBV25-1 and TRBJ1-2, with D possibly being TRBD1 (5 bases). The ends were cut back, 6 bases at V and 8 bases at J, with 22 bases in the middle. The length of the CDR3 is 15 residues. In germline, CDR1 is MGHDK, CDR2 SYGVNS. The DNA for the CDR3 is TGTGCCAGCAGCCCAACATCGTCTGTGGGGGAGGGCTACACCTTC. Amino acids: CASSPTSSVGEGYTF.

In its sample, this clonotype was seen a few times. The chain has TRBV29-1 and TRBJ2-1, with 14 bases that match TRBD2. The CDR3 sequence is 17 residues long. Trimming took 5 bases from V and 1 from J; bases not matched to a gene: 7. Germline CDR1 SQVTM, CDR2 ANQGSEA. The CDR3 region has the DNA TGCAGCGTTTCTGGGACTAGCGGGAGTGGGTCCTACAATGAGCAGTTCTTC. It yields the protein CSVSGTSGSGSYNEQFF.